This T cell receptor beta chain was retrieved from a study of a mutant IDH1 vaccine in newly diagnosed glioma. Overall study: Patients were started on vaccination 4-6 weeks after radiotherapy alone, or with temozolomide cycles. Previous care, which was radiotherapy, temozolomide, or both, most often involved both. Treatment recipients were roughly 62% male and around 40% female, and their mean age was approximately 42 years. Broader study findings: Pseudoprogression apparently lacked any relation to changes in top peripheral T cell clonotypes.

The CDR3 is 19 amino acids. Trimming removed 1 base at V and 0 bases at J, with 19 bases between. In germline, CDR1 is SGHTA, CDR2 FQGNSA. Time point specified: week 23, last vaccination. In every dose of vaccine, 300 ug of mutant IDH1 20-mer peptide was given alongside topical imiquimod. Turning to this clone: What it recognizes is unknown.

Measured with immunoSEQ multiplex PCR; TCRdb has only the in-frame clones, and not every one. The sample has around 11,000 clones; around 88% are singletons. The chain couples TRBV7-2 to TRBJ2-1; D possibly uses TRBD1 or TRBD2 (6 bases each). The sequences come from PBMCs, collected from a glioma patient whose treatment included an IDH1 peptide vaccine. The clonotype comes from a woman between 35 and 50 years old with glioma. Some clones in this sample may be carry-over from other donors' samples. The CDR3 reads CASSLDPPGAPTSYNEQFF. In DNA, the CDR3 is TGTGCCAGCAGCTTAGATCCCCCGGGGGCACCGACCTCCTACAATGAGCAGTTCTTC. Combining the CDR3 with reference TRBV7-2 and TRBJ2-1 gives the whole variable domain GAGVSQSPSNKVTEKGKDVELRCDPISGHTALYWYRQSLGQGLEFLIYFQGNSAPDKSGLPSDRFSAERTGGSVSTLTIQRTQQEDSAVYLCASSLDPPGAPTSYNEQFFGPGTRLTVL.